This TCR beta chain is from a study of beta chain features in type 1 diabetes. Broader study findings: Shortening that was moderate but significant affected the TCRB CDR3s of Type 1 diabetes patients in all four CD4+ subsets. Diminished insertions and augmented deletions at VDJ junctions characterized type 1 diabetes patients.

This clone was recorded a few times. What it binds is unknown. TCRB transcripts that were expressed got sequenced, as all of the isolated RNA had been reverse transcribed. The study sequenced naive, central memory and regulatory T cell samples to an average of about 3.57 million reads. Sequencing used immunoSEQ multiplex PCR; TCRdb keeps in-frame clones, though not all of them. Of approximately 160,000 clones in the sample, about 9.1% were seen once. V lost 5 bases, J lost 2 bases, and 12 bases lay in between. CDR3 size: 14 residues. The germline gives CDR1 SEHNR, CDR2 FQNEAQ (reference sequence). This receptor was taken from a woman aged 18-29 years in good health. The sequenced material came from central memory CD4+ T cells from blood. V and J are TRBV7-9 and TRBJ1-1; D might be TRBD1 (5 bases). The CDR3 coding sequence is TGTGCCAGCAGCCTTTTTGGACACAACACTGAAGCTTTCTTT. Encoded protein: CASSLFGHNTEAFF. Together with reference TRBV7-9 and TRBJ1-1, the CDR3 gives the full variable domain: DTGVSQNPRHKITKRGQNVTFRCDPISEHNRLYWYRQTLGQGPEFLTYFQNEAQLEKSRLLSDRFSAERPKGSFSTLEIQRTEQGDSAMYLCASSLFGHNTEAFFGQGTRLTVV.